The source of this T cell receptor (beta chain) is a study of cytomegalovirus exposure and HLA in healthy donors. PCR was performed using 60 Vbeta and 13 Jbeta primers. The table came from immunoSEQ multiplex PCR; TCRdb's copy has only in-frame clones and leaves some out. The sample includes roughly 160,000 clones, approximately 76% of them seen just once. With 0 bases clipped from V and 4 bases from J, the junction kept 5 bases outside the gene matches. The CDR3 is 16 amino acids. CDR1 and CDR2 (germline): LGHNA, YNFKEQ. Sequenced sample: PBMCs. The rearrangement joins TRBV4-2 to TRBJ2-2; 7 bases match TRBD2. This clonotype originated in a woman aged 18-29 years in good health and CMV-seropositive. In DNA form, the CDR3 reads TGTGCCAGCAGCCAAGAAGCGGGACTACCCACCGGGGAGCTGTTTTTT. Translated: CASSQEAGLPTGELFF.